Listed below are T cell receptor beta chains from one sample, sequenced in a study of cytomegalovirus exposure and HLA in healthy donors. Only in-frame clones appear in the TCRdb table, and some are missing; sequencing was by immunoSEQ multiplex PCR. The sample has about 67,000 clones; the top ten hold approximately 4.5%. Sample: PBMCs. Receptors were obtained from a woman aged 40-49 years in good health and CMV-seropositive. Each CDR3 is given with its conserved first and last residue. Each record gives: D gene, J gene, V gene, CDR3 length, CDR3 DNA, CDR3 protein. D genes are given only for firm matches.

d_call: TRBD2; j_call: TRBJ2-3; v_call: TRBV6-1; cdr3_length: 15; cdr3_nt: TGTGCCAGCAGTGGACTAGCGGGAGGGCCAGATACGCAGTATTTT; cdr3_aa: CASSGLAGGPDTQYF
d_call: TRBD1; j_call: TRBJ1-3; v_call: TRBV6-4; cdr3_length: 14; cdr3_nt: TGTGCCAGCAGTCCGGACAGGGCTGGAAACACCATATATTTT; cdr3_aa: CASSPDRAGNTIYF
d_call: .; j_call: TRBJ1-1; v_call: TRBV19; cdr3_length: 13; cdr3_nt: TGTGCCAGTGCCGACAGACCGAACACTGAAGCTTTCTTT; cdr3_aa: CASADRPNTEAFF
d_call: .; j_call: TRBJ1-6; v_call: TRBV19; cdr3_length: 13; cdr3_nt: TGTGCCACCAGTGGAAGAGGGAATTCACCCCTCCACTTT; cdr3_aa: CATSGRGNSPLHF
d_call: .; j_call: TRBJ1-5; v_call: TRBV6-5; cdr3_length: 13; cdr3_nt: TGTGCCAGCAGTTACTCCCGGAGTCAGCCCCAGCATTTT; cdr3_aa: CASSYSRSQPQHF
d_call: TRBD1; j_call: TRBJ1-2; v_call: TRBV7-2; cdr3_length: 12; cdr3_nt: TGTGCCAGCGACAGGGGCAACTATGGCTACACCTTC; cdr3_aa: CASDRGNYGYTF
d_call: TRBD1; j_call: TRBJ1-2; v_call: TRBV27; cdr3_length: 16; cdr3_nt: TGTGCCAGCAGTTTATCCTTCTGGACAGGGCTGGGTGGCTACACCTTC; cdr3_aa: CASSLSFWTGLGGYTF
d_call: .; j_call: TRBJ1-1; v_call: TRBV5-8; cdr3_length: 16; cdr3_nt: TGTGCCAGCAGCTTGAAATTTCGGGGGGCAAGGACTGAAGCTTTCTTT; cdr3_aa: CASSLKFRGARTEAFF
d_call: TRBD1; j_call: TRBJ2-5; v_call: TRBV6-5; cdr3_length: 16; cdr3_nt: TGTGCCAGCAGTTACTCGGGCAGGGGGCGGGGAGGGACCCAGTACTTC; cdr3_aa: CASSYSGRGRGGTQYF
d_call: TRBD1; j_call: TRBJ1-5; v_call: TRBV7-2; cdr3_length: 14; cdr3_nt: TGTGCCAGCAGCCGACAGGGATTCAATCAGCCCCAGCATTTT; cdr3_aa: CASSRQGFNQPQHF
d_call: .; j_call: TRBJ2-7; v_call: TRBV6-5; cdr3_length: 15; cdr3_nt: TGTGCCAGCAGTTACGGGCCCACCGGCAACTACGAGCAGTACTTC; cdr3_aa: CASSYGPTGNYEQYF
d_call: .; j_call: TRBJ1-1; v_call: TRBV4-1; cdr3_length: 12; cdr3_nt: TGCGCCAGCAGCCAAGGCGCGGGGGAAGCTTTCTTT; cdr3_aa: CASSQGAGEAFF